These 27 T cell receptor beta chains were sequenced from one sample in a study of blood T cells in healthy people across ages. PCR was performed a second time for about 7 to 11 cycles using a sample-barcoded 5' primer and a J-beta primer mix. MiXCR was run by TCRdb on the 5' RACE reads, yielding one entry per CDR3 protein. The data contain nearly 800,000 distinct CDR3 sequences, around 25% of them singletons. This sample also appeared in a second study, on T cells of mothers and their children.

Sequencing was done on a sample of blood. The origin of the receptors is a boy younger than 18 in good health.

Details on this clonotype: One end of the junction fails to match germline, which may point to a read error. The chain recombines TRBV28 with TRBJ2-1; D is uncertain. Germline CDR1 is MDHEN and CDR2 is SYDVKM. The CDR3 loop spans 12 amino acids. The CDR3 DNA is TGTGCAAGCAGGCTCTCCTACAATGAGCAGTTCTTC. Translating it yields CASRLSYNEQFF. Supplemented by reference TRBV28 and TRBJ2-1, the full variable domain reads DVKVTQSSRYLVKRTGEKVFLECVQDMDHENMFWYRQDPGLGLRLIYFSYDVKMKEKGDIPEGYSVSREKKERFSLILESASTNQTSMYLCASRLSYNEQFFGPGTRLTVL.

The V and J genes are TRBV29-1 and TRBJ2-1; 9 bases match TRBD1. This CDR3 is built from 16 residues. Germline CDR1 SQVTM, CDR2 ANQGSEA. The ends lost 2 bases at V and 2 bases at J; junction bases unmatched: 7. CDR3 residues: CSVEHRTGVTYNEQFF. In DNA form, the CDR3 reads TGCAGCGTTGAACACCGGACAGGGGTAACCTACAATGAGCAGTTCTTC.

As to this clonotype: The junction does not match germline at one end; this may be a read error. The V and J genes are TRBV6-2 or TRBV6-3 and TRBJ2-1, with D maybe TRBD1 (6 bases). Germline lookup yields CDR1 MNHEY and CDR2 SVGEGT. CDR3 length: 17 residues. CDR3 protein: CATSSWTTGQGYNEQFF. The DNA for the CDR3 is TGTGCCACCAGTAGTTGGACGACAGGCCAGGGATACAATGAGCAGTTCTTC.

The genes are TRBV28 and TRBJ2-6; D not certain. Germline V gene data show CDR1 as MDHEN and CDR2 as SYDVKM. The CDR3 runs 16 residues. Trimming took off 4 bases at V and 1 base at J, with 11 bases between the two ends. The CDR3, as DNA: TGTGCCAGCAGTTCACAAACCTTTTCTGGGGCCAACGTCCTGACTTTC. It specifies CASSSQTFSGANVLTF.

This sequence joins TRBV2 and TRBJ2-6; 9 bases line up with TRBD2. The CDR3 consists of 19 residues. Germline-derived CDR1 and CDR2 are SNHLY and FYNNEI. V lost 5 bases, J lost 1 base, and 12 bases stayed unmatched. CDR3 in DNA: TGTGCCAGCAGTAGGGAAGCGGGGGGTACCTTTTCTGGGGCCAACGTCCTGACTTTC. Protein: CASSREAGGTFSGANVLTF.

This chain connects TRBV29-1 to TRBJ2-1; 8 bases line up with TRBD2. Germline V gene data show CDR1 as SQVTM and CDR2 as ANQGSEA. The CDR3 consists of 14 residues. With 3 bases clipped from V and 8 bases from J, the junction kept 9 bases outside the gene matches. The CDR3 bases are TGCAGCGTTGATACGGGACTAGGAGGCGATGAGCAGTTCTTC. Translation gives CSVDTGLGGDEQFF.

The rearrangement joins TRBV9 to TRBJ2-3; D unclear. Trimming removed 0 bases at V and 8 bases at J, with 10 bases between. The CDR3 contains 13 residues. In germline, CDR1 is SGDLS, CDR2 YYNGEE. For the CDR3, the DNA is TGTGCCAGCAGCGTAGATTTTAGCCTTACGCAGTATTTT. It encodes CASSVDFSLTQYF. Supplemented by reference TRBV9 and TRBJ2-3, the full variable domain reads DSGVTQTPKHLITATGQRVTLRCSPRSGDLSVYWYQQSLDQGLQFLIQYYNGEERAKGNILERFSAQQFPDLHSELNLSSLELGDSALYFCASSVDFSLTQYFGPGTRLTVL.

The chain combines TRBV10-3 with TRBJ2-2; weak D call: TRBD2 (6 bases). V was trimmed by 9 bases and J by 5 bases, leaving 19 bases between them. CDR1 and CDR2 from the germline V gene are ENHRY and SYGVKD. This CDR3 has 15 residues. CDR3 nucleotide sequence: TGTGCCATTAGGGACTCCAACACCCTAACCGGGGAGCTGTTTTTT. Translating gives CAIRDSNTLTGELFF.

The rearrangement joins TRBV5-1 to TRBJ1-2, with TRBD1 identical over 7 bases. This CDR3 comprises 12 residues. In germline, CDR1 is SGHRS, CDR2 YFSETQ. V dropped 4 bases and J dropped 8; count of bases not matched to a gene: 5. The CDR3 protein is CASSPGQAGYTF. CDR3 nucleotides: TGCGCCAGCAGCCCCGGACAGGCCGGCTACACCTTC.

This clonotype has more than one count but fewer than ten. The CDR3 DNA follows: TGTGCCAGCAGCTTTCAGGGGGCTGGAAACACCATATATTTT. It codes for CASSFQGAGNTIYF. V gene TRBV7-2 combines with J gene TRBJ1-3; 7 bases are a match to TRBD1. The V and J ends lost 3 bases and 2 bases, in that order; junction bases with no gene match: 1. Germline values: CDR1 SGHTA, CDR2 FQGNSA. CDR3 size: 14 residues.

The table lists this clonotype with a few counts. The chain is built from TRBV11-2 and TRBJ2-6; D may be TRBD1 (5 bases). CDR1 SGHAT and CDR2 FQNNGV come from the germline V gene. The CDR3 spans 15 residues. The V and J ends lost 3 bases and 2 bases respectively, with 8 bases between them. The DNA for the CDR3 is TGTGCCAGCAGCTTCAGGGTGGCTGGGGCCAACGTCCTGACTTTC. Translated, it gives CASSFRVAGANVLTF.

J is TRBJ2-5 and V is TRBV7-2, with D possibly called TRBD1 or TRBD2 (5 bases each). Germline V gene sequence: CDR1 SGHTA, CDR2 FQGNSA. The CDR3 has 15 residues. V was trimmed by 2 bases and J by 0 bases, leaving 10 bases between them. The CDR3 bases are TGTGCCAGCAGCTTACTGGGACGCAACCAAGAGACCCAGTACTTC. Amino acids: CASSLLGRNQETQYF.

This clonotype was picked up a small number of times. The V call is TRBV30, the J call TRBJ1-1; no firm D call. Germline V gene data show CDR1 as GTSNPN and CDR2 as SVGIG (reference sequence). The CDR3 runs 13 residues. Trimming left V 2 bases short and J 0 bases short, with 7 bases between. This CDR3 reads CAWSKGLNTEAFF. In DNA form, the CDR3 reads TGTGCCTGGAGTAAGGGCTTGAACACTGAAGCTTTCTTT.

This clonotype was picked up a small number of times. The chain has TRBV5-4 and TRBJ2-3; D gene uncertain. The CDR3 has 13 residues. Trimming stripped 4 bases from V and 9 bases from J, with 15 bases between. Germline CDR1 is SGHNT and CDR2 is YYREEE (reference sequence). Here the CDR3 DNA reads TGTGCCAGCAGCGCTAATCGGCAGTTGACGCAGTATTTT. It yields the protein CASSANRQLTQYF.

The rearrangement uses TRBV5-6 and TRBJ1-6, with 10 bases matching TRBD1. The J segment lost 8 bases and the V segment lost 0 bases, leaving 5 bases of the junction unmatched. CDR1 and CDR2 (germline): SGHDT, YYEEEE. The CDR3 is 16 residues long. The CDR3 bases are TGTGCCAGCAGCTTGGTCGGGGACAGGGGATATTCACCCCTCCACTTT. As protein: CASSLVGDRGYSPLHF.

This clonotype was found a few times. The chain recombines TRBV13 with TRBJ2-7; maybe TRBD2 (7 bases). The CDR3 length is 16 residues. Germline CDR1 is PRHDT and CDR2 is FYEKMQ (reference sequence). V lost 4 bases to trimming and J lost 5 bases, with 21 bases between them. CDR3 sequence: CASSWGGTSARNEQYF. The CDR3 region has the DNA TGTGCCAGCAGCTGGGGGGGCACCTCCGCTCGGAACGAGCAGTACTTC. Filled out from reference TRBV13 and TRBJ2-7, the complete variable domain reads AAGVIQSPRHLIKEKRETATLKCYPIPRHDTVYWYQQGPGQDPQFLISFYEKMQSDKGSIPDRFSAQQFSDYHSELNMSSLELGDSALYFCASSWGGTSARNEQYFGPGTRLTVT.

This clonotype showed up just a few times. CDR3 in amino acids: CASSLSRGRNGYTF. CDR3 DNA: TGTGCCAGCAGTTTATCCAGGGGGCGAAATGGCTACACCTTC. V and J are TRBV28 and TRBJ1-2; 8 bases map to TRBD1. Germline V lookup: CDR1 MDHEN, CDR2 SYDVKM. The CDR3 has 14 residues. V lost 1 base to trimming and J lost 6 bases; unmatched junction nucleotides: 4.

V gene TRBV7-2 combines with J gene TRBJ2-5; weak D call: TRBD2 (6 bases). CDR3 size: 14 residues. The V gene's germline CDR1 is SGHTA and CDR2 FQGNSA. V was pared by 3 bases and J by 4 bases, with 12 bases between. The CDR3, as DNA: TGTGCCAGCAGCTTGGGCGGGATTCTAGAGACCCAGTACTTC. Translating gives CASSLGGILETQYF.

The chain uses TRBV7-9 and TRBJ2-1, with 11 bases lining up with TRBD2. Unmatched junction bases numbered 12, after V lost 6 bases and J lost 5 bases. The CDR3 is 17 amino acids. Germline assignment: CDR1 SEHNR and CDR2 FQNEAQ (reference sequence). CDR3 loop: CASRVSGGGGRDNEQFF. For the CDR3, the DNA is TGTGCCAGCAGGGTTAGCGGGGGGGGAGGTCGAGACAATGAGCAGTTCTTC.

This clonotype showed up just a few times. This chain links TRBV7-2 with TRBJ1-4, with unresolved D. V was cut by 5 bases and J by 7 bases, with 17 bases left in between. Per germline, CDR1 SGHTA and CDR2 FQGNSA. This CDR3 is built from 15 residues. CDR3 nucleotides: TGTGCCAGCAGCCAAAGGATAACGGGTGGTGAAAAACTGTTTTTT. This codes for CASSQRITGGEKLFF.

V is TRBV7-9 and J is TRBJ2-5; weak D call: TRBD2 (5 bases). Deletions cut 2 bases from V and 3 bases from J, with 7 bases between. Germline V CDR1 and CDR2: SEHNR, FQNEAQ (reference sequence). The length of the CDR3 is 13 residues. CDR3 coding DNA: TGTGCCAGCAGCTTACTGGAGGAAGAGACCCAGTACTTC. Its translation is CASSLLEEETQYF.

This clonotype was detected a few times. The gene calls are TRBV20-1 and TRBJ2-5, with D perhaps TRBD1 (6 bases). The CDR3 is 15 amino acids. In germline, CDR1 is DFQATT, CDR2 SNEGSKA (reference sequence). The ends were cut back, 5 bases at V and 5 bases at J, with 21 bases in the middle. CDR3 nucleotide sequence: TGCAGTGCTGTAAACAGGGCCTTCGGAAGGGAGACCCAGTACTTC. Translated: CSAVNRAFGRETQYF.

The V gene is TRBV6-5, the J gene TRBJ1-1; tentative D call: TRBD1 (6 bases). Germline V CDR1 and CDR2: MNHEY, SVGAGI. This CDR3 is 14 amino acids long. Trimming pared 7 bases from V and 3 bases from J, leaving 15 bases between. CDR3 loop: CASIFRGAHTEAFF. CDR3 coding DNA: TGTGCCAGCATTTTTAGGGGGGCGCACACTGAAGCTTTCTTT.

V gene TRBV7-9 combines with J gene TRBJ1-1; TRBD1 agrees at 8 bases. The V and J ends lost 5 bases and 4 bases, in that order; junction bases with no gene match: 9. This CDR3 region has 15 residues. From germline, CDR1 is SEHNR and CDR2 FQNEAQ (reference sequence). The CDR3 DNA is TGTGCCAGCAGCGCCCCGGGACAGGAGAGCACTGAAGCTTTCTTT. It is translated as CASSAPGQESTEAFF.

The V gene is TRBV14, the J gene TRBJ2-6; D might be TRBD1 or TRBD2, each matching 5 bases. Germline V gives CDR1 SGHDN, CDR2 FVKESK. Trimming stripped 0 bases from V and 10 bases from J, with 13 bases between. The CDR3 is 15 residues long. CDR3 residues: CASSQDRGRENVLTF. CDR3 in DNA: TGTGCCAGCAGCCAAGATCGGGGCAGGGAAAACGTCCTGACTTTC.

This clonotype was found a few times. V is TRBV10-3 and J is TRBJ2-2; 9 bases are shared with TRBD2. The CDR3 spans 15 residues. Germline V lookup: CDR1 ENHRY, CDR2 SYGVKD. V was pared by 3 bases and J by 5 bases, with 4 bases of the junction left unmatched. CDR3 nucleotide sequence: TGTGCCATCAGTGATGCGGGGGGGCTTACCGGGGAGCTGTTTTTT. It yields the protein CAISDAGGLTGELFF.

The gene calls are TRBV28 and TRBJ2-3; tentatively, D is TRBD1 (7 bases). In germline, CDR1 is MDHEN, CDR2 SYDVKM. V lost 3 bases and J lost 0, with 19 bases in between. CDR3 size: 18 residues. Written as DNA, the CDR3 is TGTGCCAGCAGTTTGGCCGGGACAGTGGGGACTAGCACAGATACGCAGTATTTT. Protein sequence: CASSLAGTVGTSTDTQYF.